These T cell receptor beta chains were read from a single sample in a study of blood T cell repertoires in COVID-19. Sequencing used immunoSEQ multiplex PCR; TCRdb keeps in-frame clones, though not all of them. The table shows roughly 40,000 clones, with around 91% occurring only once. Sequenced material: peripheral blood. All receptors come from a man aged 50-59 years with active COVID-19. The CDR3 runs from the conserved cysteine through the conserved F or W. The D gene is left open where the match is weak. Part of the rows lack a size; the others show once, few, many or a class for expanded clones.

size,V,D,J,DNA,CDR3
-,TRBV27,-,TRBJ1-5,TGTGCCAGCAGTTTATCGTCCGCGCGAAATCAGCCCCAGCATTTT,CASSLSSARNQPQHF
-,TRBV28,TRBD1,TRBJ2-7,TGTGCCAGCAGTCAAACGACAGGGGGCGGATACGAGCAGTACTTC,CASSQTTGGGYEQYF
-,TRBV11-2,-,TRBJ1-5,TGTGCCAGCAGCTTCCCCCAACCAGAACATAACAATCAGCCCCAGCATTTT,CASSFPQPEHNNQPQHF
-,TRBV7-9,-,TRBJ1-1,TGTGCCAGCAGCTTGCAACAGGGTGGGACTGAAGCTTTCTTT,CASSLQQGGTEAFF
-,TRBV2,-,TRBJ1-1,TGTGCCAGCAGTGATGAGATTTTTGAAGCTTTCTTT,CASSDEIFEAFF
-,TRBV9,TRBD1,TRBJ2-7,TGTGCCAGCAGCGCCTCCGGGACAGGGGACGAGCAGTACTTC,CASSASGTGDEQYF
-,TRBV11-1,-,TRBJ1-1,TGTGCCAGCAGCCCAAGGGGGGGCACTGAAGCTTTCTTT,CASSPRGGTEAFF
-,TRBV28,-,TRBJ1-2,TGTGCCAGCAGTACAGGGTTTCGTGGCTACACCTTC,CASSTGFRGYTF
-,TRBV7-9,-,TRBJ1-1,TGTGCCAGCAGCTTAGCCGGGAGGGAGAGTACGGAAGCTTTCTTT,CASSLAGRESTEAFF
-,TRBV5-1,TRBD1,TRBJ1-2,TGCGCCAGCAGCGCGGGCGCCGGACAGGGTGGTTATGGCTACACCTTC,CASSAGAGQGGYGYTF
-,TRBV7-2,-,TRBJ2-3,TGTGCCAGCAGCTTAGCTCAGGCCATGGGAGCAGATACGCAGTATTTT,CASSLAQAMGADTQYF
-,TRBV29-1,-,TRBJ1-2,TGCAGCGTTGAAGAGGGGAGAGGGAATGGCTACACCTTC,CSVEEGRGNGYTF
-,TRBV5-4,-,TRBJ2-5,TGTGCCAGCAGGGAGGGGTTTAGGGAGACCCAGTACTTC,CASREGFRETQYF
-,TRBV3-1/TRBV3-2,-,TRBJ1-2,TGTGCCAGCAGCCAAGAGCAGGTGGGTGGCTACACCTTC,CASSQEQVGGYTF
-,TRBV9,-,TRBJ1-2,TGTGCCAGCAGCGACCTCACGGGGAGGAACTATGGCTACACCTTC,CASSDLTGRNYGYTF
-,TRBV18,TRBD2,TRBJ2-7,TGTGCCAGCTCACCGGGGGGGGGATCCAACGAGCAGTACTTC,CASSPGGGSNEQYF
-,TRBV29-1,TRBD1,TRBJ1-2,TGCAGCGCCCTGGGACAGGGGTTTTATGGCTACACCTTC,CSALGQGFYGYTF
-,TRBV29-1,-,TRBJ1-4,TGCAGCGTTGCTGAGCAGGTTAATGAAAAACTGTTTTTT,CSVAEQVNEKLFF
few,TRBV2,TRBD2,TRBJ2-7,TGTGCCAGCAGTGAGGGGACTAGCGCGGGGCAGTACTTC,CASSEGTSAGQYF
-,TRBV4-3,TRBD1,TRBJ2-7,TGCGCCAGCAGCCGGGACAGTGGATACGAGCAGTACTTC,CASSRDSGYEQYF
once,TRBV3-1/TRBV3-2,-,TRBJ2-4,TGTGCCAGCAGCCAAGTACAGAACATTCAGTACTTC,CASSQVQNIQYF
-,TRBV4-2,-,TRBJ2-5,TGTGCCAGCAGCCAAGAACCGGGAGATCAAGAGACCCAGTACTTC,CASSQEPGDQETQYF
-,TRBV7-8,-,TRBJ2-7,TGTGCCAGCAGCCGGACAGTTCGAGCCTACGAGCAGTACTTC,CASSRTVRAYEQYF
-,TRBV5-4,-,TRBJ2-1,TGTGCCAGCAGCTTGGACGGAGGGCCCTTCGATGAGCAGTTCTTC,CASSLDGGPFDEQFF